Listed below are T cell receptor beta chains from one sample, sequenced in a study of T cells after posttransplantation cyclophosphamide. The table came from immunoSEQ multiplex PCR; TCRdb's copy has only in-frame clones and leaves some out. The repertoire holds about 31,000 clones, with roughly nine tenths as singletons. Sequenced input: naive CD4+ T cells sorted from blood. The receptor source for this set is a man aged 25-45 years in good health and a related stem cell transplant donor. CDR3s leave out the opening cysteine and the closing phenylalanine or tryptophan. Size values are once, few and many counts, or a class for expanded clones, and some rows have none.

j_call | clone_size | v_call | cdr3_length | cdr3_aa
TRBJ1-2 | - | TRBV19 | 13 | ASSISAGGNYGYT
TRBJ1-5 | - | TRBV19 | 12 | ASSMSGRNQPQH
TRBJ1-1 | - | TRBV27 | 11 | ARVTGSNTEAF
TRBJ2-2 | - | TRBV5-1 | 15 | ASSLAADSLTTGELF
TRBJ2-3 | - | TRBV19 | 12 | ASSPTGPTDTQY
TRBJ2-7 | - | TRBV5-4 | 13 | ASSEIAGSSYEQY
TRBJ1-2 | - | TRBV6-1 | 11 | ASTEFRDYGYT
TRBJ1-1 | - | TRBV23-1 | 12 | ASSPRQHHIEAF
TRBJ1-1 | - | TRBV5-1 | 14 | ASSLVVRTGGPEAF
TRBJ2-7 | once | TRBV18 | 13 | ASSPQQGSSYEQY
TRBJ1-2 | - | TRBV7-2 | 14 | ASSPSIGTQVYGYT
TRBJ2-1 | once | TRBV7-6 | 14 | ASSNVLAGSYNEQF
TRBJ2-5 | - | TRBV5-8 | 13 | ASSLGRKSQETQY
TRBJ2-2 | - | TRBV7-3 | 15 | ASSLLRAGAITGELF
TRBJ2-1 | - | TRBV5-1 | 14 | ASSSHLGGGYNEQF
TRBJ2-1 | - | TRBV11-2 | 14 | ASSLGETGVRAEQF
TRBJ1-6 | - | TRBV7-2 | 13 | ASSIRGRGGSPLH
TRBJ1-5 | once | TRBV4-2 | 13 | ASGRTGDPEQPQH
TRBJ2-5 | - | TRBV5-8 | 14 | ASSFGLGQGTETQY
TRBJ1-4 | few | TRBV2 | 12 | ASSRDRVNEKLF
TRBJ2-7 | - | TRBV5-4 | 13 | ASSPAGQVSYEQY
TRBJ1-2 | - | TRBV5-1 | 12 | ASSGSKDSYGYT
TRBJ1-2 | - | TRBV5-8 | 9 | AGAQGYGYT
TRBJ2-5 | - | TRBV5-6 | 11 | ASSLRPQGTQY
- | - | TRBV5-1 | 12 | ASSLTGSSYEQY
TRBJ2-1 | - | TRBV5-1 | 11 | ASSLAGADEQF
TRBJ2-3 | - | TRBV7-9 | 12 | ASSLSLDTDTQY
TRBJ2-1 | - | TRBV14 | 13 | ASSQVGQGYNEQF
- | - | TRBV7-6 | 12 | ASSLAPAGPEQY
TRBJ1-6 | - | TRBV5-4 | 12 | ASSLSLVNSPLH
TRBJ1-3 | - | TRBV7-9 | 11 | ASSFEGGNTIY
TRBJ1-5 | - | TRBV15 | 13 | ATSRTGGWNQPQH
TRBJ1-6 | - | TRBV19 | 14 | ASSPPRTGMNSPLH
TRBJ2-5 | - | TRBV7-3 | 11 | ASSQTTGGAQY
TRBJ2-5 | - | TRBV29-1 | 12 | SVVQGQYQETQY
TRBJ2-3 | - | TRBV19 | 14 | ASSILAGSNTDTQY
TRBJ1-4 | - | TRBV6-1 | 13 | ASSGQGGGGEKLF
TRBJ1-2 | - | TRBV6-5 | 10 | ASSRDSRGYT
TRBJ2-3 | - | TRBV19 | 11 | ASSGGGEDTQY
TRBJ2-3 | - | TRBV11-3 | 15 | ASSLGRWTGESDTQY
TRBJ1-3 | - | TRBV25-1 | 12 | ASSEKHVGNTIY
TRBJ2-1 | - | TRBV4-2 | 14 | ASSQDFLGANNEQF
TRBJ2-5 | - | TRBV19 | 13 | ASSTPSGNKETQY
TRBJ2-2 | - | TRBV4-2 | 15 | ASSQPGLAEYTGELF
TRBJ2-1 | - | TRBV4-1 | 13 | ASSVAVSSYNEQF
TRBJ2-3 | - | TRBV7-9 | 12 | ASSWDRETDTQY
TRBJ1-1 | - | TRBV6-6 | 11 | ASSERQATEAF
TRBJ1-4 | - | TRBV4-1 | 14 | ASSRGDRAHNEKLF
TRBJ1-4 | - | TRBV27 | 12 | ASSLLGQNEKLF
TRBJ2-7 | - | TRBV9 | 14 | ASSNHSALLTYEQY